What follows is one T cell receptor (beta chain) and its context. Its antigen is not identified. The CDR3 consists of 15 residues. The V gene's germline CDR1 is SGHVS and CDR2 FQNEAQ. With V trimmed by 4 bases and J by 4 bases, 5 bases remained unmatched. This record comes from a study of T-cell memory formation after mild COVID-19. Study information: Clustering of TCRs was largely donor specific.

Study results and caveats: The appearance of some responding clones in pre-infection memory suggested that cross-reactive memory joined.

TCRdb re-called the 5' RACE reads through MiXCR, storing one row per CDR3 protein. The sample lists some 210,000 distinct CDR3 sequences; around 26% were seen once. The chain links TRBV7-8 to TRBJ1-4, with 8 bases identical to TRBD1. The specimen was PBMCs or a T cell subset sorted from them (not recorded which). This receptor was obtained from an adult woman who had mild COVID-19 (a few samples of this study predate the infection). Cell type and time point are not known. The CDR3 spells CASSSRQGHNEKLFF. The CDR3 nucleotides read TGTGCCAGCAGCTCACGACAGGGGCATAATGAAAAACTGTTTTTT.